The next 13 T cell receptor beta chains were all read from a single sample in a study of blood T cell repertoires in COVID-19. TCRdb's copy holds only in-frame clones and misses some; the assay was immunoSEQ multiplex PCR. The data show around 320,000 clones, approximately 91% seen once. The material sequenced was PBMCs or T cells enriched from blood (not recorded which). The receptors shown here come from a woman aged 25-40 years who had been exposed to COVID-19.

The CDR3 spells CASSLGPGAHTEAFF. CDR3 in DNA: TGTGCCAGCAGCTTGGGACCAGGGGCACACACTGAAGCTTTCTTT. The chain recombines TRBV5-8 with TRBJ1-1, with a weak D call TRBD1 (6 bases). Trimming cost V 0 bases and J 3 bases, with 12 bases left between them. Germline values: CDR1 SGHTS, CDR2 YDEGEE. The CDR3 spans 15 residues.

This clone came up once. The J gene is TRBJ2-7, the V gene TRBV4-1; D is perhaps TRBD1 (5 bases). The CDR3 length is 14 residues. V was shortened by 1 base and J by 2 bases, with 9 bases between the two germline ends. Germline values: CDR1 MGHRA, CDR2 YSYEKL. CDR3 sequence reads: CASSQGQRTYEQYF. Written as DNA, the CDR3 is TGCGCCAGCAGCCAAGGACAGAGAACCTACGAGCAGTACTTC.

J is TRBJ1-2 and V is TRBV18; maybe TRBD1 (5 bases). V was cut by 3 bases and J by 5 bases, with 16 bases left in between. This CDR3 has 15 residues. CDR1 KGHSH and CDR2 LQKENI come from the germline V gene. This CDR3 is CASSPLSGAWYGYTF. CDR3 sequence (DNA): TGTGCCAGCTCACCCCTCAGCGGGGCTTGGTATGGCTACACCTTC.

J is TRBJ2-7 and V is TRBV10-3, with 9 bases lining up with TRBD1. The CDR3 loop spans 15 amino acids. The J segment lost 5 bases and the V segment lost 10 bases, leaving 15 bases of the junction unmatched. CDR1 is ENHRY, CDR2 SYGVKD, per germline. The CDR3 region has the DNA TGTGCCACCACCGCGAACACAGGGGGCAGAAACGAGCAGTACTTC. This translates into CATTANTGGRNEQYF.

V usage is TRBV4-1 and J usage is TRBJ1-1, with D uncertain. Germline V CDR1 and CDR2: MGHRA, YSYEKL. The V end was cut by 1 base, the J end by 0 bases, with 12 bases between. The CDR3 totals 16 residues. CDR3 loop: CASSQGRDTMNTEAFF. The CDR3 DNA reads TGCGCCAGCAGCCAAGGTAGAGACACCATGAACACTGAAGCTTTCTTT.

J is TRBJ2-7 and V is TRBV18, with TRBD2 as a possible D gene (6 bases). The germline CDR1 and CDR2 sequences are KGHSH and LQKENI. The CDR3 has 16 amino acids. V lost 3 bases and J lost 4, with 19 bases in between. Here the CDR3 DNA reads TGTGCCAGCTCACCGATCGGCGGGACCCTTCGTTACGAGCAGTACTTC. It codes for CASSPIGGTLRYEQYF.

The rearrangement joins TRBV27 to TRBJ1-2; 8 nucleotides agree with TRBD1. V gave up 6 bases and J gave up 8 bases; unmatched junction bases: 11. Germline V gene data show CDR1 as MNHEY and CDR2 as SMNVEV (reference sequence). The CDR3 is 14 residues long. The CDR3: CASRQDRGWGGYTF. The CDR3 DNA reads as TGTGCCAGCAGACAAGACAGGGGTTGGGGGGGCTACACCTTC.

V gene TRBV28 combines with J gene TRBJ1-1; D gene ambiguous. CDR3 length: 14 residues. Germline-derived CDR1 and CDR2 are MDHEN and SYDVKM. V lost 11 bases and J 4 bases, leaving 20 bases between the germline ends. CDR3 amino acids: CAGGTGPRGTEAFF. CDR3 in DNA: TGTGCCGGAGGAACCGGGCCTCGGGGCACTGAAGCTTTCTTT.

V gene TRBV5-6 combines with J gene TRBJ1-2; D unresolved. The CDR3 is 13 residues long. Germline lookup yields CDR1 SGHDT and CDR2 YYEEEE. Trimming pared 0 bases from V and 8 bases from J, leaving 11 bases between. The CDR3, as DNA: TGTGCCAGCAGCTTGGTGGCCCCCGGGGGCTACACCTTC. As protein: CASSLVAPGGYTF.

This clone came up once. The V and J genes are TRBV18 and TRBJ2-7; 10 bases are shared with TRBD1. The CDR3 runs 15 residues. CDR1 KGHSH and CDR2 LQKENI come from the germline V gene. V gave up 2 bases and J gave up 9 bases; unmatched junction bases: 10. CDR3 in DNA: TGTGCCAGCTCACCAGGTGGGACAGGGGATGGAAGGCAGTACTTC. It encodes CASSPGGTGDGRQYF. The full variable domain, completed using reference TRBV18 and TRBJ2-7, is NAGVMQNPRHLVRRRGQEARLRCSPMKGHSHVYWYRQLPEEGLKFMVYLQKENIIDESGMPKERFSAEFPKEGPSILRIQQVVRGDSAAYFCASSPGGTGDGRQYFGPGTRLTVT.

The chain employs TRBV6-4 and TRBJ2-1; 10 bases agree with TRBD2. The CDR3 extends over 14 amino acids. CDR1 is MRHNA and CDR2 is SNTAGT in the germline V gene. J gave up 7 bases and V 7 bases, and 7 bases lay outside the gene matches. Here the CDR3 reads CASKALAGVNEQFF. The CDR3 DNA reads TGTGCCAGCAAAGCGCTAGCGGGGGTTAATGAGCAGTTCTTC.

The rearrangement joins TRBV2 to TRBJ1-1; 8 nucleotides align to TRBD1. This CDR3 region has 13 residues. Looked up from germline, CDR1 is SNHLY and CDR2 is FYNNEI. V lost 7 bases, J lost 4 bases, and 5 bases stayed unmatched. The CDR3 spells CASNQDRGTEAFF. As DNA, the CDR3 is TGTGCCAGCAACCAAGACAGGGGCACTGAAGCTTTCTTT.

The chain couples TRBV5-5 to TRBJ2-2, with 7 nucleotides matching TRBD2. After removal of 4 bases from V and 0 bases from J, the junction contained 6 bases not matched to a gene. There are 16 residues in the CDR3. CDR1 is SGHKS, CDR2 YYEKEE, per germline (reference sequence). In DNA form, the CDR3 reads TGTGCCAGCAGCCGGGGGGTTCCCGCGAACACCGGGGAGCTGTTTTTT. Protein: CASSRGVPANTGELFF.